The 29 T cell receptor beta chains presented below share a single source sample, sequenced in a study of T-cell memory formation after mild COVID-19. TCRdb recomputed calls from the 5' RACE reads with MiXCR, one row per CDR3 protein. The table records about 430,000 distinct CDR3 sequences, less than 25% of them present only once. Sequences were obtained from PBMCs or a T cell subset sorted from them (not recorded which). The receptors come from an adult woman who had mild COVID-19 (a few samples of this study predate the infection). Cell type and time point are not known.

This chain uses TRBV10-2 with TRBJ2-5, with D tentatively TRBD1 or TRBD2 (5 bases each). Looked up from germline, CDR1 is WSHSY and CDR2 is SAAADI. V gave up 8 bases and J gave up 5 bases, with 15 bases separating them. The CDR3 covers 13 residues. The CDR3 sequence is CASGRGPGETQYF. CDR3 coding DNA: TGCGCCAGCGGACGGGGCCCGGGGGAGACCCAGTACTTC.

V usage is TRBV29-1 and J usage is TRBJ2-1, with D hard to call. CDR1 is SQVTM and CDR2 is ANQGSEA in the germline V gene. The CDR3 has 12 residues. V was clipped by 3 bases and J by 2 bases, with 5 bases between them. The CDR3 nucleotides are TGCAGCGTTGAGGTGCCCTACAATGAGCAGTTCTTC. It translates to CSVEVPYNEQFF.

V is TRBV20-1 and J is TRBJ2-7, with TRBD2 matching over 11 bases. The CDR3 loop spans 18 amino acids. Unmatched junction bases numbered 19, after V lost 6 bases and J lost 3 bases. The germline CDR1 and CDR2 sequences are DFQATT and SNEGSKA (reference sequence). CDR3 loop: CSALRRASGRTLGYEQYF. The CDR3 DNA is TGCAGTGCCCTACGACGGGCTAGCGGGAGGACCCTCGGCTACGAGCAGTACTTC.

The V and J genes are TRBV27 and TRBJ1-1, with a tentative D call TRBD1 (5 bases). Trimming shortened V by 3 bases and J by 4 bases, and 24 bases separated the two germline ends. The CDR3 length is 18 residues. CDR1 is MNHEY and CDR2 is SMNVEV in the germline V gene (reference sequence). DNA for the CDR3: TGTGCCAGCAGTTTCCGGGTCAGGGTGGGGTCGGCCGGCACTGAAGCTTTCTTT. Translation: CASSFRVRVGSAGTEAFF.

This clonotype was detected a few times. The V call is TRBV4-3, the J call TRBJ2-7; TRBD1 might be the D (5 bases). CDR3 size: 14 residues. V lost 0 bases, J lost 6 bases, and 12 bases lay in between. Germline V gene sequence: CDR1 LGHNA, CDR2 YSLEER. CDR3 in amino acids: CASSQDSRVSEQYF. In DNA form, the CDR3 reads TGCGCCAGCAGCCAAGATTCCAGGGTCAGCGAGCAGTACTTC.

The rearrangement joins TRBV7-9 to TRBJ2-1; tentative D call: TRBD1 (6 bases). CDR1 and CDR2 (germline): SEHNR, FQNEAQ (reference sequence). The CDR3 runs to 16 residues. Trimming took off 6 bases at V and 2 bases at J, with 17 bases between the two ends. CDR3 nucleotides: TGTGCCAGCAGGACCGGGACATATGTCACCTACAATGAGCAGTTCTTC. Translated, it gives CASRTGTYVTYNEQFF.

This clonotype turned up a few times. CDR3 residues: CASSLEQGYNSPLHF. The CDR3, as DNA: TGCGCCAGCAGCTTGGAGCAGGGCTATAATTCACCCCTCCACTTT. The rearrangement uses TRBV5-1 and TRBJ1-6; TRBD1 is a possible D gene (5 bases). This CDR3 is built from 15 residues. The V gene lost 0 bases and the J gene lost 3 bases, with 7 bases spanning the gap. Germline assignment: CDR1 SGHRS and CDR2 YFSETQ.

The sample holds a few counts of this clonotype. The rearrangement joins TRBV7-8 to TRBJ2-3; 14 bases map to TRBD2. The CDR3 has 17 amino acids. Germline assignment: CDR1 SGHVS and CDR2 FQNEAQ. J gave up 3 bases and V 1 base, and 3 bases lay outside the gene matches. As DNA, the CDR3 is TGTGCCAGCAGCTTAGAACGACTAGCGGGGGGGACAGATACGCAGTATTTT. Translated: CASSLERLAGGTDTQYF.

The J gene is TRBJ2-7, the V gene TRBV9; TRBD1 matches 7 bases. After removal of 2 bases from V and 2 bases from J, the junction contained 4 bases not matched to a gene. The CDR3 is 14 amino acids. Germline lookup yields CDR1 SGDLS and CDR2 YYNGEE. CDR3 loop: CASSVGTATYEQYF. The CDR3 nucleotides read TGTGCCAGCAGCGTTGGGACAGCCACCTACGAGCAGTACTTC.

On this clonotype itself: A junction boundary mismatches the germline segment, possibly from a read error. This chain connects TRBV30 to TRBJ1-2; no firm D call. The CDR3 has 15 amino acids. CDR1 and CDR2 from the germline V gene are GTSNPN and SVGIG (reference sequence). CDR3 nucleotides: TGTGCCTGGAGTGGCCGATCATTTTACGGGTATGGATACACCTTC. Its protein is CAWSGRSFYGYGYTF.

The V gene is TRBV7-6, the J gene TRBJ2-3; D is unresolved. The CDR3 covers 16 residues. The germline V and J ends were trimmed by 0 bases and 4 bases, with 14 bases remaining between them. CDR1 and CDR2 from the germline V gene are SGHVS and FNYEAQ. In nucleotides, the CDR3 is TGTGCCAGCAGCTTAGCCCGGACGGTGAGACCAGATACGCAGTATTTT. This codes for CASSLARTVRPDTQYF.

The chain uses TRBV7-2 and TRBJ1-6; a possible D gene is TRBD1 (6 bases). CDR1 and CDR2 from the germline V gene are SGHTA and FQGNSA. The CDR3 is 18 residues long. V lost 0 bases and J 8 bases, leaving 20 bases between the germline ends. The CDR3 spells CASSLAAFGGRGDSPLHF. The CDR3 DNA follows: TGTGCCAGCAGCTTAGCCGCCTTCGGGGGGCGAGGGGATTCACCCCTCCACTTT.

About this clonotype itself: Relative to the germline gene, one junction end is altered; a read error may explain this. The CDR3 here is CASNRAGDTEASF. For the CDR3, the DNA is TGTGCCAGTAATCGAGCGGGGGACACTGAAGCTTCCTTT. The chain employs TRBV19 and TRBJ1-1, with D maybe TRBD1 (6 bases). The germline V gene has CDR1 LNHDA and CDR2 SQIVND (reference sequence). The CDR3 spans 13 residues.

There are a few counts of this clonotype. The chain couples TRBV20-1 to TRBJ2-5, with TRBD2 matching 8 bases. The V gene's germline CDR1 is DFQATT and CDR2 SNEGSKA (reference sequence). The CDR3 runs 16 residues. V trimming: 0 bases; J trimming: 2 bases; junction bases outside the gene matches: 8. For the CDR3, the DNA is TGCAGTGCTAGAGATCATTGGGTAGCGGGACAAGAGACCCAGTACTTC. Translated, it gives CSARDHWVAGQETQYF.

In this sample, this clonotype turned up many times. The rearrangement joins TRBV2 to TRBJ2-2; 7 nucleotides align to TRBD1. The CDR3 length is 12 residues. CDR1 and CDR2 (germline): SNHLY, FYNNEI. With 6 bases clipped from V and 6 bases from J, the junction kept 1 base outside the gene matches. CDR3 region: CASSTGAGELFF. Here the CDR3 DNA reads TGTGCCAGCAGCACAGGGGCCGGGGAGCTGTTTTTT.

This clonotype was seen a handful of times. V gene TRBV12-3 or TRBV12-4 combines with J gene TRBJ2-1; perhaps TRBD1 as D (6 bases). The CDR3 is 11 amino acids. V lost 7 bases and J lost 6, with 7 bases in between. CDR3 sequence: CASKQGNEQFF. The CDR3 DNA sequence: TGTGCCAGCAAACAGGGCAATGAGCAGTTCTTC.

The rearrangement links TRBV6-4 to TRBJ1-1; no definite D call. This CDR3 contains 13 residues. Germline lookup yields CDR1 MRHNA and CDR2 SNTAGT. V lost 3 bases and J lost 4, with 9 bases in between. The CDR3 here is CASSELAGTEAFF. As DNA, the CDR3 is TGTGCCAGCAGTGAACTAGCAGGCACTGAAGCTTTCTTT.

The chain has TRBV5-1 and TRBJ2-1, with TRBD1 identical over 8 bases. Germline values: CDR1 SGHRS, CDR2 YFSETQ. The CDR3 length is 18 residues. The junction had 16 bases not matched to a gene; V was cut back by 2 bases and J by 6 bases. CDR3 region: CASSFEPVGQGATNEQFF. The DNA for the CDR3 is TGCGCCAGCAGCTTCGAACCCGTTGGACAGGGAGCGACCAATGAGCAGTTCTTC.

CDR3 in DNA: TGTGCCAGCAATCCGACTACTTTCTACGAGCAGTACTTC. It yields the protein CASNPTTFYEQYF. This chain links TRBV2 with TRBJ2-7; tentatively, D is TRBD2 (5 bases). The CDR3 is made up of 13 amino acids. CDR1 is SNHLY and CDR2 is FYNNEI in the germline V gene. The ends were cut back, 7 bases at V and 3 bases at J, with 13 bases in the middle.

This clonotype has just a few counts. The gene calls are TRBV5-4 and TRBJ2-5, with 10 bases identical to TRBD2. Germline V gene lookup returns CDR1 SGHNT and CDR2 YYREEE (reference sequence). The CDR3 is 14 amino acids. V lost 1 base, J lost 5 bases, and 2 bases stayed unmatched. CDR3 sequence (DNA): TGTGCCAGCAGCTTGCCTAGCGGGAGTGAGACCCAGTACTTC. As protein: CASSLPSGSETQYF.

This chain joins TRBV7-9 and TRBJ1-4, with D hard to call. Looked up from germline, CDR1 is SEHNR and CDR2 is FQNEAQ (reference sequence). With 7 bases removed from V and 0 bases from J, the gap between germline ends came to 12 bases. The CDR3 covers 15 residues. CDR3 coding DNA: TGTGCCAGCACCCAGAGCGACTCAACTAATGAAAAACTGTTTTTT. This translates into CASTQSDSTNEKLFF.

This clonotype turned up a few times. The chain joins TRBV14 to TRBJ2-2; D is unresolved. Germline V lookup: CDR1 SGHDN, CDR2 FVKESK. With 1 base removed from V and 8 bases from J, the gap between germline ends came to 5 bases. The CDR3 has 12 residues. CDR3 DNA sequence: TGTGCCAGCAGCCAAGTTAATGGGGAGCTGTTTTTT. Translating it yields CASSQVNGELFF.

The chain uses TRBV6-1 and TRBJ1-5; possible D gene TRBD1, 5 bases. Trimming left V 0 bases short and J 7 bases short, with 13 bases between. The CDR3 runs 15 residues. Looked up from germline, CDR1 is MNHNS and CDR2 is SASEGT. CDR3 sequence reads: CASSEAVVQGQPQHF. Written as DNA, the CDR3 is TGTGCCAGCAGTGAAGCGGTGGTGCAGGGACAGCCCCAGCATTTT.

This chain links TRBV7-7 with TRBJ2-1; D uncertain. The CDR3 has 13 amino acids. Germline CDR1 is SSHAT and CDR2 is FNYEAQ (reference sequence). The ends were cut back, 5 bases at V and 9 bases at J, with 14 bases in the middle. The CDR3 region is CASSPAFGGEQFF. The DNA for the CDR3 is TGTGCCAGCAGCCCAGCCTTCGGCGGTGAGCAGTTCTTC.

V gene TRBV13 combines with J gene TRBJ2-1; a weak D match, TRBD2 (6 bases). The germline gives CDR1 PRHDT, CDR2 FYEKMQ (reference sequence). This CDR3 is built from 20 residues. V was shortened by 5 bases and J by 0 bases, with 26 bases between the two germline ends. The CDR3 loop is CASSSTTLGGAGSSYNEQFF. In DNA form, the CDR3 reads TGTGCCAGCAGCAGCACGACCCTAGGAGGGGCGGGGAGCTCCTACAATGAGCAGTTCTTC. Filled out from reference TRBV13 and TRBJ2-1, the complete variable domain reads AAGVIQSPRHLIKEKRETATLKCYPIPRHDTVYWYQQGPGQDPQFLISFYEKMQSDKGSIPDRFSAQQFSDYHSELNMSSLELGDSALYFCASSSTTLGGAGSSYNEQFFGPGTRLTVL.

The chain joins TRBV9 to TRBJ1-1; D gene ambiguous. There are 15 residues in the CDR3. Trimming stripped 2 bases from V and 0 bases from J, with 11 bases between. Per germline, CDR1 SGDLS and CDR2 YYNGEE. CDR3 amino acids: CASSVLENLNTEAFF. The CDR3 nucleotides read TGTGCCAGCAGCGTGCTGGAGAACCTGAACACTGAAGCTTTCTTT.

This clonotype was detected only a few times. V and J are TRBV4-2 and TRBJ2-1; 12 bases line up with TRBD2. The CDR3 has 16 residues. The trim removed 4 bases at V and 7 bases at J, leaving 8 bases unmatched. Germline CDR1 and CDR2: LGHNA and YNFKEQ. CDR3 residues: CASSPSKTSGRNEQFF. The CDR3 DNA sequence: TGTGCCAGCAGCCCGTCTAAGACTAGCGGGAGAAATGAGCAGTTCTTC.

This clonotype occurred a few times. The chain joins TRBV6-5 to TRBJ2-1; TRBD2 matches at 13 bases. Trimming cost V 2 bases and J 9 bases; bases outside gene matches: 13. Germline V CDR1 and CDR2: MNHEY, SVGAGI. This CDR3 is 18 amino acids long. The CDR3 here is CASSYDGTSGTRGREQFF. As DNA, the CDR3 is TGTGCCAGCAGTTACGACGGGACTAGCGGGACAAGAGGGCGTGAGCAGTTCTTC.

This clonotype has more than one count but fewer than ten. The CDR3 sequence is CAWLGDRGTEAFF. The DNA of the CDR3 is TGTGCCTGGCTTGGGGACAGGGGGACTGAAGCTTTCTTT. The chain recombines TRBV30 with TRBJ1-1; 11 nucleotides line up with TRBD1. J lost 5 bases, V lost 5 bases, and 4 bases had no gene match. Germline assignment: CDR1 GTSNPN and CDR2 SVGIG (reference sequence). The CDR3 loop spans 13 amino acids.